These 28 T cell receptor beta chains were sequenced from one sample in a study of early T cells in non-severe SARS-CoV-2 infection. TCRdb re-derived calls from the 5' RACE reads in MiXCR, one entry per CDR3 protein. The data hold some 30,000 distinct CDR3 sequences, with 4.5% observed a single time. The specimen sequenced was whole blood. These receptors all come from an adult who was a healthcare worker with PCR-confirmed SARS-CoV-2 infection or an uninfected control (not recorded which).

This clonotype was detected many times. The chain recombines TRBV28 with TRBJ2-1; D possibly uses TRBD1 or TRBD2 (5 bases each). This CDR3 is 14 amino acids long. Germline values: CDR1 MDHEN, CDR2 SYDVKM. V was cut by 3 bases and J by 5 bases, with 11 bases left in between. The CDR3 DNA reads TGTGCCAGCAGTTTGGGGCTAGCAAACAATGAGCAGTTCTTC. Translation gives CASSLGLANNEQFF.

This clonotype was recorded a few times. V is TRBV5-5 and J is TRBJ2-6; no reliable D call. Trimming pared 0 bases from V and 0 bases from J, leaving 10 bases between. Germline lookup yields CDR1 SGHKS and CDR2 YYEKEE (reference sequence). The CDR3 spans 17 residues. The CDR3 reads CASSLVYRHSGANVLTF. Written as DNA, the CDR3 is TGTGCCAGCAGCTTGGTTTACAGACACTCTGGGGCCAACGTCCTGACTTTC. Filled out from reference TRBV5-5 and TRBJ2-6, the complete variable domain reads DAGVTQSPTHLIKTRGQQVTLRCSPISGHKSVSWYQQVLGQGPQFIFQYYEKEERGRGNFPDRFSARQFPNYSSELNVNALLLGDSALYLCASSLVYRHSGANVLTFGAGSRLTVL.

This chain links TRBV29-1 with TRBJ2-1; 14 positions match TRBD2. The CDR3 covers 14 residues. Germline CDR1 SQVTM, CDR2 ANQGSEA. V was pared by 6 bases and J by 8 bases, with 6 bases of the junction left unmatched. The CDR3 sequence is CSVMGLAGVYEQFF. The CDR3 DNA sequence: TGCAGCGTGATGGGACTAGCGGGAGTCTATGAGCAGTTCTTC.

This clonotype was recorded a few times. The CDR3 loop is CASSATTSGNGETQYF. CDR3 DNA sequence: TGTGCCAGCAGCGCGACGACTAGCGGGAATGGTGAGACCCAGTACTTC. The chain has TRBV9 and TRBJ2-5, with 11 bases that match TRBD2. V shed 3 bases and J 5 bases; nucleotides not matched to a gene: 9. There are 16 residues in the CDR3. Germline CDR1 SGDLS, CDR2 YYNGEE. Together with reference TRBV9 and TRBJ2-5, the CDR3 gives the full variable domain: DSGVTQTPKHLITATGQRVTLRCSPRSGDLSVYWYQQSLDQGLQFLIQYYNGEERAKGNILERFSAQQFPDLHSELNLSSLELGDSALYFCASSATTSGNGETQYFGPGTRLLVL.

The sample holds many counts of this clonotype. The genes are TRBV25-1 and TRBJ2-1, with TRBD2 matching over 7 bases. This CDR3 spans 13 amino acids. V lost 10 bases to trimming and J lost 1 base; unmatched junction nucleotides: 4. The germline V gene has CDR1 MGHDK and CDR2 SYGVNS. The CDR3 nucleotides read TGTGCCACCCTACTAGCGTCCTACAATGAGCAGTTCTTC. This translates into CATLLASYNEQFF. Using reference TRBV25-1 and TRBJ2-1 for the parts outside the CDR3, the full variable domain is EADIYQTPRYLVIGTGKKITLECSQTMGHDKMYWYQQDPGMELHLIHYSYGVNSTEKGDLSSESTVSRIRTEHFPLTLESARPSHTSQYLCATLLASYNEQFFGPGTRLTVL.

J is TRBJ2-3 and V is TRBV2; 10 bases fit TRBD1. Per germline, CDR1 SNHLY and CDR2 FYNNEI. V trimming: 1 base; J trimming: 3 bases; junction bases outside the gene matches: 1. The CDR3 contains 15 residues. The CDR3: CASSEGGQGTDTQYF. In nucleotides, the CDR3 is TGTGCCAGCAGTGAAGGGGGACAGGGGACAGATACGCAGTATTTT.

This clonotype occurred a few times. The CDR3 nucleotides are TGTGCCACCAGTGCAAGTGAGGCCAATCAGCCCCAGCATTTT. This translates into CATSASEANQPQHF. This sequence joins TRBV24-1 and TRBJ1-5; D is uncertain. In germline, CDR1 is KGHDR, CDR2 SFDVKD. This CDR3 comprises 14 residues. V was trimmed by 5 bases and J by 3 bases, leaving 10 bases between them.

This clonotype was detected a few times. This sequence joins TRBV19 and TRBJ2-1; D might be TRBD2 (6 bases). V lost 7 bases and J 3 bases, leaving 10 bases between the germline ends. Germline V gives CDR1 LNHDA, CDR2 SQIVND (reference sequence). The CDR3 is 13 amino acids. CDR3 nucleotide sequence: TGTGCCAGTATGGGGGGTAGCTACAATGAGCAGTTCTTC. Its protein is CASMGGSYNEQFF.

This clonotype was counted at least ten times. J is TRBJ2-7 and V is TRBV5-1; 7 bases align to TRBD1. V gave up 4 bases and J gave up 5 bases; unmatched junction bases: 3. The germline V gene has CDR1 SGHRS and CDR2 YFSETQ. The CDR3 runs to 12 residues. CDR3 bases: TGCGCCAGCAGCCAGAGGGGGCACGAGCAGTACTTC. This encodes CASSQRGHEQYF.

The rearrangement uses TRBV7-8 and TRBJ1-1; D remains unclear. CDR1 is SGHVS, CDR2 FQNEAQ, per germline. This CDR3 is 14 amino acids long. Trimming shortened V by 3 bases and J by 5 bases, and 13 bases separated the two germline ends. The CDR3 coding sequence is TGTGCCAGCAGCTTTGACGCCCGAGGGACTGAAGCTTTCTTT. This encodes CASSFDARGTEAFF.

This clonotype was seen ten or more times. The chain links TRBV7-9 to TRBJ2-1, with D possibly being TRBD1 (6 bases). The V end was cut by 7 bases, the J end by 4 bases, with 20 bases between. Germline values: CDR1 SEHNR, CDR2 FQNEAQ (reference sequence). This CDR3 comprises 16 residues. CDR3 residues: CASTVPLGASYNEQFF. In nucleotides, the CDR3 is TGTGCCAGCACCGTACCCCTGGGGGCATCTTACAATGAGCAGTTCTTC.

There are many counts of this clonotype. The CDR3 here is CASSYTPGQLNTEAFF. The CDR3 nucleotides read TGCGCCAGCAGTTACACCCCGGGACAGCTGAACACTGAAGCTTTCTTT. V is TRBV5-1 and J is TRBJ1-1; TRBD1 aligns across 7 bases. The CDR3 totals 16 residues. Germline V gives CDR1 SGHRS, CDR2 YFSETQ. J gave up 0 bases and V 5 bases, and 10 bases lay outside the gene matches.

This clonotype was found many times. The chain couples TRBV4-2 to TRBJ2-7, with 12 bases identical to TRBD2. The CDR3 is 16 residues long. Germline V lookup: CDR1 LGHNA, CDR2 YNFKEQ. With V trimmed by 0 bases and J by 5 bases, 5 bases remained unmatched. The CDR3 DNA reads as TGTGCCAGCAGCCAAGAGCTAGCGGGAGGGAGTAACGAGCAGTACTTC. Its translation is CASSQELAGGSNEQYF.

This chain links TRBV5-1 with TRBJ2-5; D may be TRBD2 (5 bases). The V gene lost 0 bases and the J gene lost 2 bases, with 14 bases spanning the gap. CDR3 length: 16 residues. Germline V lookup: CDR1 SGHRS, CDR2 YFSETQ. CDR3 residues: CASSLASRGGQETQYF. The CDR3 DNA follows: TGCGCCAGCAGCTTGGCTAGCCGAGGAGGACAAGAGACCCAGTACTTC.

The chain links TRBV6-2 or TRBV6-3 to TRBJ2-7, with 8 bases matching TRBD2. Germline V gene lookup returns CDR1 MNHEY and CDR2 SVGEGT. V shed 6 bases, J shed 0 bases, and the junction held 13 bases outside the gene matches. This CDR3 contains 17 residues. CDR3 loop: CASSQRQSGRHSYEQYF. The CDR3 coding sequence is TGTGCCAGCAGCCAACGACAGAGCGGGAGACACTCCTACGAGCAGTACTTC.

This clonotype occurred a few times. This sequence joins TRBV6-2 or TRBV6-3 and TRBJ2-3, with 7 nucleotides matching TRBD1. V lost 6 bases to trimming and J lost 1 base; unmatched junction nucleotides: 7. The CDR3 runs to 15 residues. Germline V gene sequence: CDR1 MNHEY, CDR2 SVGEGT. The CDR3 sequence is CASRLGQAGTDTQYF. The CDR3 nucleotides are TGTGCCAGCAGACTCGGACAGGCTGGCACAGATACGCAGTATTTT.

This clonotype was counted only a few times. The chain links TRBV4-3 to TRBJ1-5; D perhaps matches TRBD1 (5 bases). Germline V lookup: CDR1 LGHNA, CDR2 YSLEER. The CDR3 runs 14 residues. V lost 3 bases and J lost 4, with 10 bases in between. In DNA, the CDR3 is TGCGCCAGCAGCCAGACAGTGAAGAATCAGCCCCAGCATTTT. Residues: CASSQTVKNQPQHF.

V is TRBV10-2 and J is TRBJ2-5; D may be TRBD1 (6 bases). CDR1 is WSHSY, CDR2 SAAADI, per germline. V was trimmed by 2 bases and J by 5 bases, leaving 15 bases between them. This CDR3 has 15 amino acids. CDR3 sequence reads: CASSEPSAGAETQYF. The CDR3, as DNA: TGCGCCAGCAGTGAGCCGTCCGCAGGGGCTGAGACCCAGTACTTC.

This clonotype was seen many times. The CDR3 region has the DNA TGCAGTGCTAGACCCGACAGGAGCTCCTACGAGCAGTACTTC. Protein product: CSARPDRSSYEQYF. This sequence joins TRBV20-1 and TRBJ2-7; TRBD1 might be the D (6 bases). This CDR3 region has 14 residues. CDR1 and CDR2 from the germline V gene are DFQATT and SNEGSKA (reference sequence). Between the trimmed V and J ends, which lost 2 bases and 0 bases, there was a span of 11 bases.

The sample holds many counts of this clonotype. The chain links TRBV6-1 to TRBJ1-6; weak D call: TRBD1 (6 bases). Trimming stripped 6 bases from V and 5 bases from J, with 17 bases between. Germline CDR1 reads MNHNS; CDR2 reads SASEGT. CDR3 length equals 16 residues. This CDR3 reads CASRTPDRGNNSPLHF. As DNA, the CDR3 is TGTGCCAGCAGGACCCCGGATAGGGGGAATAATTCACCCCTCCACTTT.

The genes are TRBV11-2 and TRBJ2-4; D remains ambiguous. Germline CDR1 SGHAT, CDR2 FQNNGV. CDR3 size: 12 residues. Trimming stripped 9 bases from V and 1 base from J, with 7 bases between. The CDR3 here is CASGRAKNIQYF. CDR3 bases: TGTGCCAGTGGAAGGGCCAAAAACATTCAGTACTTC.

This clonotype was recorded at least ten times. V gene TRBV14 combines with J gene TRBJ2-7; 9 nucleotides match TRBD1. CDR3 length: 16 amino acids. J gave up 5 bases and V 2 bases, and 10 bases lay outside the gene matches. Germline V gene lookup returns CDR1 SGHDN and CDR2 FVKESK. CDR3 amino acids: CASSQYTGTGFNEQYF. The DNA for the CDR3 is TGTGCCAGCAGCCAATACACCGGGACAGGGTTTAACGAGCAGTACTTC.

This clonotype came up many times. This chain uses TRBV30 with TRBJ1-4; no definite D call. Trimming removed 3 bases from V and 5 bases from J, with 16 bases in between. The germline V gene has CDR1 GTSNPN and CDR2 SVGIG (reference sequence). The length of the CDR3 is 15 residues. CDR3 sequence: CAWSRNGVGNEKLFF. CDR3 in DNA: TGTGCCTGGAGCAGGAACGGGGTCGGGAATGAAAAACTGTTTTTT.

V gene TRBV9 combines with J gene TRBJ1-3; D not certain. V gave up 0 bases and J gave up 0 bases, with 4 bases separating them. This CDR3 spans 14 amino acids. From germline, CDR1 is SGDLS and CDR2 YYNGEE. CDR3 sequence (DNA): TGTGCCAGCAGCGTAGTTGGCTCTGGAAACACCATATATTTT. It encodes CASSVVGSGNTIYF. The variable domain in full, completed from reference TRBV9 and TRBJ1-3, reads DSGVTQTPKHLITATGQRVTLRCSPRSGDLSVYWYQQSLDQGLQFLIQYYNGEERAKGNILERFSAQQFPDLHSELNLSSLELGDSALYFCASSVVGSGNTIYFGEGSWLTVV.

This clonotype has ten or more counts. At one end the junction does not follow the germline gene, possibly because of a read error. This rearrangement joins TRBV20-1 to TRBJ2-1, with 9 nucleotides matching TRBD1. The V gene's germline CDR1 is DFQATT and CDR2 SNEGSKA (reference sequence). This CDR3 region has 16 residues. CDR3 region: CSVPRGTGMTYNEQFF. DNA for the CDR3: TGTAGTGTCCCACGAGGGACAGGGATGACCTACAATGAGCAGTTCTTC.

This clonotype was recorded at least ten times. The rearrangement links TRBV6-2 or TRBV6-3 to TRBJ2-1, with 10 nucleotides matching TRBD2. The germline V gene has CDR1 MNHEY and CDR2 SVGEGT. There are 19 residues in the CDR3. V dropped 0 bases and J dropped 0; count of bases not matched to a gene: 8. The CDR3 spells CASSYSNLAGASSYNEQFF. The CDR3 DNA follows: TGTGCCAGCAGTTACTCGAACCTAGCGGGGGCTTCCTCCTACAATGAGCAGTTCTTC.

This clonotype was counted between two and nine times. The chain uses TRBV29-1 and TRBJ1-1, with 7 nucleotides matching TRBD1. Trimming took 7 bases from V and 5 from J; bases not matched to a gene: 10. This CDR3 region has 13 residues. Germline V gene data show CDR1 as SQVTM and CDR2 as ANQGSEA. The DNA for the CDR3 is TGCAGCGCAATTCGACAGGGCTGGACTGAAGCTTTCTTT. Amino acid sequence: CSAIRQGWTEAFF.

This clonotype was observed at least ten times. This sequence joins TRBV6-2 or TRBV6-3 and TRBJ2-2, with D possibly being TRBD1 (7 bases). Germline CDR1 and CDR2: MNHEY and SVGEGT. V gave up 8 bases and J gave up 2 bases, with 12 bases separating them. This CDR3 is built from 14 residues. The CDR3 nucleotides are TGTGCCAGCCGCGGGACAGTTAACACCGGGGAGCTGTTTTTT. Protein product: CASRGTVNTGELFF.